This T cell receptor (beta chain) is from a study of T cells expressing NK-cell markers. CDR1 is SGHRS and CDR2 is YFSETQ in the germline V gene. The CDR3 contains 17 residues. Reprocessing the 5' RACE reads, TCRdb reports a single entry for every CDR3 protein and omits DNA. With some 140,000 distinct CDR3 sequences in the sample, the ten largest clones hold 37%. This TCR was sampled from a woman aged 45-59 years in good health. The specimen was blood T cells: a sorted CD56 or NKG2C T cell subset, CD4+ or CD8+ T cells, or bulk PBMC T cells (not recorded which). The chain links TRBV5-1 to TRBJ2-1; the TCRdb call, TRBD2, lacks DNA for checking. Here the CDR3 reads CASSWAGREFAYNEQFF. Supplemented by reference TRBV5-1 and TRBJ2-1, the full variable domain reads KAGVTQTPRYLIKTRGQQVTLSCSPISGHRSVSWYQQTPGQGLQFLFEYFSETQRNKGNFPGRFSGRQFSNSRSEMNVSTLELGDSALYLCASSWAGREFAYNEQFFGPGTRLTVL.